Sequencing of this TCR beta chain was carried out in a study of OX40 agonist ivuxolimab in advanced cancers. Study details: Patients treated during dose escalation were battling hepatocellular carcinoma, melanoma, renal cell or head and neck cancer. Therapy given before enrollment (anti-PD-1, anti-PD-L1 or anti-CTLA-4) was allowed, and under 45% had some.

Assay used: immunoSEQ multiplex PCR; TCRdb lists only in-frame clones, some missing. Of more than 60,000 clones listed, 85% to 95% are singletons. Comment on this clone: Its specificity is not known.

The germline CDR1 and CDR2 sequences are SNHLY and FYNNEI. The germline V and J ends were trimmed by 5 bases and 2 bases, with 13 bases remaining between them. The CDR3 covers 15 residues. Study-wide points: Both blood CD4+ and CD8+ T cells showed clonal growth by week 6 at 0.1 to 3.0 mg/kg. Expanded clones were, on average, more numerous among CD8+ T cells than CD4+.

V and J are TRBV2 and TRBJ1-5, with D perhaps TRBD1 (5 bases). This sequence originates from an adult with an advanced solid tumor such as melanoma, head and neck, liver or kidney cancer. The sequencing here drew on CD4+ or CD8+ T cells sorted from blood, taken in a trial of the OX40 agonist ivuxolimab. CDR3 DNA sequence: TGTGCCAGCAGTCGGGACGGAGGAGGCAATCAGCCCCAGCATTTT. Translated: CASSRDGGGNQPQHF.